This T cell receptor beta chain derives from a study of T cells in Graves' hyperthyroidism and ophthalmopathy (dated by TCRdb to between 2017 and 2020). As for the study more broadly: Peripheral blood samples were taken at initial diagnosis, before any treatment was given. In addition, the study compared T-cell repertoires in thyroid tissue and in blood from about six Graves' hyperthyroidism patients. Once sampling was done, hyperthyroidism patients were given methimazole at a starting dose of 30 mg daily, whereas ophthalmopathy patients were given high-dose intravenous methylprednisolone. A discovery cohort of roughly 100 patients, 43 with Graves' ophthalmopathy and more than 55 with stable Graves' hyperthyroidism, was used to find distinguishing TCR V-J signatures. According to the paper, TCR Vbeta CDR3 sequencing was carried out on over 130 peripheral blood samples, which came from approximately 41 ophthalmopathy, approximately 72 hyperthyroidism and some 17 progressor patients. Whether ophthalmopathy could be predicted prospectively was tested in an independent validation cohort made up of under 20 hyperthyroidism patients plus 17 patients who later progressed to ophthalmopathy. The approximately 90 discovery patients were divided at random into training and test sets in a 7:3 ratio.

This clonotype was seen a few times. Its binding antigen is unknown. Per-base qualities were not stored, and no clone one base away is much larger. V is cut by 5 bases and J by 2 bases, and the space between the germline ends is 13 bases. The CDR3 goes from the cysteine to the phenylalanine over 14 residues. Only CDR3 DNA remains: 42 bases, in frame from the first base. CDR1 is given as PRHDT and CDR2 as FYEKMQ, both from the germline V gene (reference sequence). Ophthalmopathy patients had moderately to severely active disease, Clinical Activity Score of at least 3, NOSPECS grade of at least 4, and duration under 3 months. Exclusion was applied to patients with uncontrolled infections, other autoimmune diseases, pregnancy or lactation. Diagnoses relied on clinical symptoms, serum thyroxine and TRAb, thyroid ultrasound and orbital computed tomography. Ficoll-Paque density gradient centrifugation was used to isolate PBMCs from 10 ml of fresh peripheral blood. Total RNA was extracted with Trizol reagent, and quality was checked on an Agilent 2100 Bioanalyzer.

The TCR beta CDR3 regions were amplified from RNA transcripts. The TCR CDR3 was subjected to a first round of RT-PCR using the HTBI primer set and the Qiagen OneStep RT-PCR kit. Libraries were constructed in a second round of multiplex PCR, after which size selection and purification were performed. Libraries were sequenced paired-end with 100 bp reads on an Illumina HiSeq2000. The source study handled its data this way. Raw data were processed with SOAPnuke, discarding reads with adapters, uncalled bases, mean Phred below 15, or no exact constant-primer or identifier match. COPE v1.2.5 was used to merge the high-quality paired reads, and each unique nucleotide sequence was defined as a clonotype. MiTCR v1.1 was used to align the clonotypes against IMGT TRBV, TRBD and TRBJ reference segments. Analysis was restricted to V-J combinations with a frequency above 0.0001, which covered 99.2% of repertoires. The TCS score was defined as the ratio of F50 (clonal expansion) to E x V (chaos), calculated using BLOSUM62-based TCRdist between CDR3 peptides within each V-J. Welch's t-statistics and random forest reduced 514 V-J features to 10 to 15, which were used in a naive Bayes classifier (R e1071). Through fastp at Q25 and MiXCR, TCRdb rebuilt clones from the public reads, retaining in-frame beta chains. Rows are combined by CDR3 protein, so each entry shows the most common genes and DNA. TCRdb's processing, not the study's, gives the V and J calls here. The sample yields about 590,000 distinct CDR3 sequences; about 14% were counted once. Jointly, the top ten make up 6.5% to 9% of the sample.

Summary of the overall study and its limitations: Ophthalmopathy was separated from stable hyperthyroidism by a 13 V-J signature model, with over 85% sensitivity and about 81% specificity obtained in cross-validation and 80%/75% obtained in testing. In validation, the model predicted progression to ophthalmopathy a median of approximately 6.6 months before onset, with over 55% sensitivity and almost 75% specificity. Sample size was not statistically predetermined, and blinding of investigators to group allocation was not performed. Most expanded thyroid clonotypes (frequency above 0.001) were also detected in blood, suggesting blood repertoires may reflect thyroid immune responses.

Input material: blood. The receptor was derived from a woman between 18 and 29 years old with Graves' ophthalmopathy. The rearrangement joined TRBV13 to TRBJ2-7, with the D gene not clear enough to name. Here is the DNA: TGTGCCAGCAGCCCTGTGGGCCTCGCCTACGAGCAGTACTTC. Translated, it gives CASSPVGLAYEQYF.